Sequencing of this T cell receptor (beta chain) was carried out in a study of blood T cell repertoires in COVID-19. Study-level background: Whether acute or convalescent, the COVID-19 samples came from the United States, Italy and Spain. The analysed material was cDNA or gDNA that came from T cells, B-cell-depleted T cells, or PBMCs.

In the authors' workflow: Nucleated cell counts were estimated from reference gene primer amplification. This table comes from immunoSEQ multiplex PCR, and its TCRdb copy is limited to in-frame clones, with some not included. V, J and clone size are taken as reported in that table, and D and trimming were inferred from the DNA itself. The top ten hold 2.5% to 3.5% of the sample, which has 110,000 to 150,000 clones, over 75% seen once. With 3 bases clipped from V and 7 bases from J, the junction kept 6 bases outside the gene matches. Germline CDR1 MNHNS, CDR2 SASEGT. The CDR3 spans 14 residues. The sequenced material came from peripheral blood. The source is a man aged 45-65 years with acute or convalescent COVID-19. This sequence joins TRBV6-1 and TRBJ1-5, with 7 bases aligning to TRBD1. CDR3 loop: CASSEGQKFQPQHF. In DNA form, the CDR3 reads TGTGCCAGCAGTGAGGGACAGAAGTTCCAGCCCCAGCATTTT.